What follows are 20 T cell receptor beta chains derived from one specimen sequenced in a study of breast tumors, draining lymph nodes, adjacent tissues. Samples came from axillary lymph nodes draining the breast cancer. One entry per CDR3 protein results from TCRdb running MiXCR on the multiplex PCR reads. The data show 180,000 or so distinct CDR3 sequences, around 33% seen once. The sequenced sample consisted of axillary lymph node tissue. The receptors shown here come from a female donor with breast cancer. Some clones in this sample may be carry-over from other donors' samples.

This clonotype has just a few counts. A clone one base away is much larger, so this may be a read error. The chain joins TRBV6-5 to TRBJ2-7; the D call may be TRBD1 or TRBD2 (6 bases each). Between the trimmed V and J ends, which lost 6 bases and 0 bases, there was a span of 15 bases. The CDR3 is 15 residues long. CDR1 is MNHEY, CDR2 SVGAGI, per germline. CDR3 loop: CASRQGIAASYEQYF. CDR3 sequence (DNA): TGTGCCAGCAGGCAGGGGATAGCGGCCTCCTACGAGCAGTACTTC.

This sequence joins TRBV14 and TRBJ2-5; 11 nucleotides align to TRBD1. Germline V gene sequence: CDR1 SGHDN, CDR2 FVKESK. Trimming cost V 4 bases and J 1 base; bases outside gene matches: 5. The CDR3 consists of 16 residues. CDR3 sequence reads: CASSPWTGGFQETQYF. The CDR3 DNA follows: TGTGCCAGCAGCCCCTGGACAGGGGGCTTCCAAGAGACCCAGTACTTC.

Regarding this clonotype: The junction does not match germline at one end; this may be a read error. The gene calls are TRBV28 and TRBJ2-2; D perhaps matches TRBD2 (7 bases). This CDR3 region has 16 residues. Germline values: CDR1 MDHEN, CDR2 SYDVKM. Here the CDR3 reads CASSFRAGRGTGEPFF. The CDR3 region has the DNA TGTGCCAGCAGTTTTCGGGCAGGGAGGGGGACCGGGGAGCCGTTTTTT.

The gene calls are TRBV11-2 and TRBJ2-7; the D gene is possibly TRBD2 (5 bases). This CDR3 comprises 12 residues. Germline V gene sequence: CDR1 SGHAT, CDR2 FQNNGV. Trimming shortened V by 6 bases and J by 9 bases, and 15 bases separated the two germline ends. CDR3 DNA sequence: TGTGCCAGCAGGATAGCCGGGAACGTGCAGTACTTC. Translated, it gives CASRIAGNVQYF. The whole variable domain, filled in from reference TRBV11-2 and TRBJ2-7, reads EAGVAQSPRYKIIEKRQSVAFWCNPISGHATLYWYQQILGQGPKLLIQFQNNGVVDDSQLPKDRFSAERLKGVDSTLKIQPAKLEDSAVYLCASRIAGNVQYFGPGTRLTVT.

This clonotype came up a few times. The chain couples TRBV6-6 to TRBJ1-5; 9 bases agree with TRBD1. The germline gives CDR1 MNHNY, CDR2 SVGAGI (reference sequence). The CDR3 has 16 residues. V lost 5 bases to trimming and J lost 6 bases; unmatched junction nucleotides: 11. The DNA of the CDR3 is TGTGCCAGCAGTCCCCGGGGACAGGGTTTAGGTCAGCCCCAGCATTTT. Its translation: CASSPRGQGLGQPQHF.

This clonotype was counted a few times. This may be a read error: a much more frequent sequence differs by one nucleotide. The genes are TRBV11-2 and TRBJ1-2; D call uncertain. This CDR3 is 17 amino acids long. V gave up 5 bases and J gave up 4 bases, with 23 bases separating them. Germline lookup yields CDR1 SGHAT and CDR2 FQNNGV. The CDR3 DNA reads TGTGCCAGCAGCCTACGACCTGTCGGAGGGTGGGTCTATGGCTACACCTTC. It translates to CASSLRPVGGWVYGYTF.

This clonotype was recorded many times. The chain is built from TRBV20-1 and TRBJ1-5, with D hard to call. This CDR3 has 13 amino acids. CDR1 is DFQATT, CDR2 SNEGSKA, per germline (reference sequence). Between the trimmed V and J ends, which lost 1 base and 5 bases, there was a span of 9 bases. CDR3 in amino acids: CSARGTPDQPQHF. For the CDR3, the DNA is TGCAGTGCTAGAGGGACGCCGGATCAGCCCCAGCATTTT.

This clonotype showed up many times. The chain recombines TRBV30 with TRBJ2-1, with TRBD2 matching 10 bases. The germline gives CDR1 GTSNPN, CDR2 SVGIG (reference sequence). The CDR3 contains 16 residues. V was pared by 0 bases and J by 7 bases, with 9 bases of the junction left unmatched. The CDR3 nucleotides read TGTGCCTGGAGTGTCCCCCGGGGACTAGCGCGGAATGAGCAGTTCTTC. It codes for CAWSVPRGLARNEQFF.

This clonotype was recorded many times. In nucleotides, the CDR3 is TGTGCCAGCAGCCATCCTAGTCATACCGCAGATACGCAGTATTTT. This encodes CASSHPSHTADTQYF. This chain uses TRBV3-1 with TRBJ2-3; no definite D call. Germline V gene data show CDR1 as LGHDT and CDR2 as YNNKEL (reference sequence). CDR3 size: 15 residues. V lost 3 bases to trimming and J lost 4 bases, with 14 bases between them.

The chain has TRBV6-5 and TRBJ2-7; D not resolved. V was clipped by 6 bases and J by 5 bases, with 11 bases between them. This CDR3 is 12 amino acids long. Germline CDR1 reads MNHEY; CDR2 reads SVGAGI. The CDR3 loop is CASRTLGNEQYF. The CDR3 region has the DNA TGTGCCAGCAGAACGTTAGGGAACGAGCAGTACTTC.

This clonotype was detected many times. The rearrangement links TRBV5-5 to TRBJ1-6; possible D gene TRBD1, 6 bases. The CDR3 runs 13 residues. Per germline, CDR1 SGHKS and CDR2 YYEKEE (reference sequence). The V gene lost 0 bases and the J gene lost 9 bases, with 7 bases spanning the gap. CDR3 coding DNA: TGTGCCAGCAGCTTGGACAGGGCTTCACCCCTCCACTTT. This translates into CASSLDRASPLHF.

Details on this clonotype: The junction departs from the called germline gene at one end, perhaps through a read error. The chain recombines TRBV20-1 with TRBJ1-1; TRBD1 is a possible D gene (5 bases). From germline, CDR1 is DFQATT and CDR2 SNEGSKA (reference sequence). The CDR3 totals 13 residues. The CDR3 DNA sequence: TGCAATGCTAGAGAACAGGAGTTCACTGAAGCTTTCTTT. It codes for CNAREQEFTEAFF.

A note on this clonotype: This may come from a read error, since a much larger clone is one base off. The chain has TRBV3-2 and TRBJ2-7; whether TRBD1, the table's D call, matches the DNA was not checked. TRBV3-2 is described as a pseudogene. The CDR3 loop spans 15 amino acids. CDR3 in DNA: TGTCCCAGCAGCCAAGGGGGCAGGAGCCCCTACGAGCAGTACTTC. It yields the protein CPSSQGGRSPYEQYF.

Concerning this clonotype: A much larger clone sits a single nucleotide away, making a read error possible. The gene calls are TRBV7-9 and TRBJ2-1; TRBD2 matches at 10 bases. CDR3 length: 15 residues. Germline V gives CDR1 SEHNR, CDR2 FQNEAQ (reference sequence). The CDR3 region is CASSTSGGARNEQLF. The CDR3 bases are TGTGCCAGCAGCACAAGCGGGGGGGCCCGGAATGAGCAGCTCTTC. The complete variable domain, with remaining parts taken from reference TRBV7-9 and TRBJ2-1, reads DTGVSQNPRHKITKRGQNVTFRCDPISEHNRLYWYRQTLGQGPEFLTYFQNEAQLEKSRLLSDRFSAERPKGSFSTLEIQRTEQGDSAMYLCASSTSGGARNEQLFGPGTRLTVL.

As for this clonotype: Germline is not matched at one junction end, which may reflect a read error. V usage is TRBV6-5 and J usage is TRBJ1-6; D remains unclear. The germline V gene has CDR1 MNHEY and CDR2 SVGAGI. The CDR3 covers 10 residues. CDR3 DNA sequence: TGTGCCAGCAGTCACTCATCCGTCCACTTT. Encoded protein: CASSHSSVHF.

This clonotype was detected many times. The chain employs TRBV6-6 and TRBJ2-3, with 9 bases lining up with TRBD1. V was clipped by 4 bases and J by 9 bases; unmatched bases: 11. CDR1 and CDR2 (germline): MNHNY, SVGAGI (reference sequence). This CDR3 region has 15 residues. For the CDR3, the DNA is TGTGCCAGCAGTTGGGTGGGACAGGGAGGACTCACGCAGTATTTT. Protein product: CASSWVGQGGLTQYF.

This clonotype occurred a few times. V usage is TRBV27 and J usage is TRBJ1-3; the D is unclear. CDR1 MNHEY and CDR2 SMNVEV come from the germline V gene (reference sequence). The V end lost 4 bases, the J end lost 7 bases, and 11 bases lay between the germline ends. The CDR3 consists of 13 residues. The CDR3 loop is CASSSGLGNTIYF. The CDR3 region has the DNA TGTGCCAGCAGTTCAGGACTCGGGAACACCATATATTTT.

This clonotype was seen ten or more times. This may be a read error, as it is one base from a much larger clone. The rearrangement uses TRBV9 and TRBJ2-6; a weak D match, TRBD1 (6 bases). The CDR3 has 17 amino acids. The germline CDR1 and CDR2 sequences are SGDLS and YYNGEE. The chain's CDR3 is CASSLNRDGAGATVLTF. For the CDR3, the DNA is TGTGCCAGCAGCCTAAACCGGGACGGCGCAGGGGCCACCGTCCTGACTTTC.

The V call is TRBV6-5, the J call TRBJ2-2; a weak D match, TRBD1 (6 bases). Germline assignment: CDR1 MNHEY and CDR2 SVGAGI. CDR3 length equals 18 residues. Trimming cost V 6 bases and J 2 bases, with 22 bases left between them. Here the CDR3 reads CASSPSGALLGNTGELFF. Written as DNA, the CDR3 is TGTGCCAGCAGCCCCTCAGGGGCCCTACTTGGAAACACCGGGGAGCTGTTTTTT.

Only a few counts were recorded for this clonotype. In DNA form, the CDR3 reads TGTGCCAGCAGCCCCAATGGAGGGCCGGAGCAGTTCTTC. It codes for CASSPNGGPEQFF. The chain recombines TRBV11-3 with TRBJ2-1; possible D gene TRBD2, 6 bases. CDR1 is SGHNT and CDR2 is YENEEA in the germline V gene. V lost 5 bases to trimming and J lost 10 bases, with 15 bases between them. The CDR3 loop spans 13 amino acids.